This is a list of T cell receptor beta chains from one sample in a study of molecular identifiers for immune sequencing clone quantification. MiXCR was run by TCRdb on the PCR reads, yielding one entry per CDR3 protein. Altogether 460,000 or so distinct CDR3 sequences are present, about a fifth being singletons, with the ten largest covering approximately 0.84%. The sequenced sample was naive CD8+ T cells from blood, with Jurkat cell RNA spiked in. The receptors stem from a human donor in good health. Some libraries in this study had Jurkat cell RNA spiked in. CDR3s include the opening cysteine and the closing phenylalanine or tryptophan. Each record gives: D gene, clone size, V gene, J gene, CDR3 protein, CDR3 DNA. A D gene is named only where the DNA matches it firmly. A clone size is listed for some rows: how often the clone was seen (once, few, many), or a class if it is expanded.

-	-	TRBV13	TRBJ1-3	CASSLRSNRNTIYF	TGTGCCAGCAGCTTACGCAGTAACCGAAACACCATATATTTT
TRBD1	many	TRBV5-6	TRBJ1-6	CASSLPTGTGPPGMDSPLHF	TGTGCCAGCAGCTTACCAACCGGGACAGGGCCTCCTGGAATGGACTCACCCCTCCACTTT
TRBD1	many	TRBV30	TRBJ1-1	CAWGYRGTVNTEAFF	TGTGCCTGGGGTTACAGGGGAACGGTGAACACTGAAGCTTTCTTT
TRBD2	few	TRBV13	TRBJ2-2	CASSGTTSGGPRGGELFF	TGTGCCAGCAGCGGGACGACTAGCGGGGGTCCCCGGGGCGGGGAGCTGTTTTTT
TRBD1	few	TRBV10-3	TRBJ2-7	CAISGTGGTLRPDEQYF	TGTGCCATCAGTGGGACAGGGGGTACCTTACGTCCAGACGAGCAGTACTTC
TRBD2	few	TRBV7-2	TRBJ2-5	CASSVLPGLAGVETQYF	TGTGCCAGCAGCGTCTTACCGGGACTAGCGGGAGTAGAGACCCAGTACTTC
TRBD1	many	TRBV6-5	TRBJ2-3	CASSPPGTVRGTDTQYF	TGTGCCAGCAGCCCACCCGGGACAGTTAGGGGCACAGATACGCAGTATTTT
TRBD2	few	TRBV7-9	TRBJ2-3	CASSLVASGVYTDTQYF	TGTGCCAGCAGCTTAGTTGCTAGCGGGGTCTACACAGATACGCAGTATTTT
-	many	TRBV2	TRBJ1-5	CASSEYRVPYSNQPQHF	TGTGCCAGCAGTGAATACAGGGTACCCTATAGCAATCAGCCCCAGCATTTT
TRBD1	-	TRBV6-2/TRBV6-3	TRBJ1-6	CASRDRPDSPLHF	TGTGCCAGCCGGGACAGGCCTGATTCACCCCTCCACTTT
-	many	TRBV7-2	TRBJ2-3	CASSKGTLSTDTQYF	TGTGCCAGCAGCAAAGGGACTTTAAGCACAGATACGCAGTATTTT
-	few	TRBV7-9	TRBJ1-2	CASSLVVGENYGYTF	TGTGCCAGCAGCTTAGTGGTGGGGGAGAACTATGGCTACACCTTC
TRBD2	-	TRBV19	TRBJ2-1	CASSIQTSGAYNEQFF	TGTGCCAGTAGTATCCAGACTAGCGGGGCCTACAATGAGCAGTTCTTC
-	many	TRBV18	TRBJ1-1	CASSPGMNTEAFF	TGTGCCAGCTCACCAGGCATGAACACTGAAGCTTTCTTT
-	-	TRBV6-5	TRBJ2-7	CASSISGGGDEQYF	TGTGCCAGCAGCATATCAGGAGGGGGCGATGAGCAGTACTTC
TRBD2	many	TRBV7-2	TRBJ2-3	CASSSGLSGSTDTQYF	TGTGCCAGCAGCTCGGGGCTTAGCGGGTCGACAGATACGCAGTATTTT
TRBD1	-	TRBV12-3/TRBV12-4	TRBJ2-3	CDSSLRGRVDTQYF	TGTGACAGCAGTTTGAGGGGGCGGGTAGATACGCAGTATTTT
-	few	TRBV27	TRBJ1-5	CASSYQANQPQHF	TGTGCCAGCAGTTACCAGGCCAATCAGCCCCAGCATTTT
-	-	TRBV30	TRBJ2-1	CARHHAGEFGNEQFF	TGTGCCCGACACCACGCAGGGGAGTTTGGAAATGAGCAGTTCTTC
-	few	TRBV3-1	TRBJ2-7	CASSQGWGDYEQYF	TGTGCCAGCAGCCAAGGGTGGGGAGACTACGAGCAGTACTTC
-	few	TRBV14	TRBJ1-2	CASSQETAGYGYTF	TGTGCCAGCAGCCAAGAGACAGCTGGCTATGGCTACACCTTC
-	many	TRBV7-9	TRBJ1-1	CASSSGGTPAFF	TGTGCCAGCAGCTCCGGGGGGACCCCTGCTTTCTTT